This TCR beta chain was sequenced for a study of shared clonotypes between healthy human individuals (dated by TCRdb to 2020 to 2021). Turning to the overall study: The cohort included a few men and two women between 18 and 49 years of age. Per donor, leukapheresis produced somewhere between about 0.94 and 8.9 billion PBMCs. To increase sequencing depth and limit assay-specific biases, different laboratories used diverse techniques to prepare libraries and sequence TCR repertoires. For each donor, three plates each were used for CD4 naive and CD4 memory, two plates were used for CD8 naive, and one plate was used for CD8 memory. Blood TCR repertoires of roughly 5 healthy adults were deeply sequenced to estimate repertoire size and the extent of clonotype sharing between individuals.

On this clone: Its binding antigen is unknown. No base qualities exist here, and no much larger clone lies one base off it.

Broader findings and caveats from the paper: Larger estimated clonotype richness was generally found for naive subsets than for memory subsets. The genetic and exposure-history diversity represented was limited by the small number of donors. Incomplete sequencing was indicated by rarefaction of sorted-subset datasets, despite the large sequencing depth. Higher generation probabilities were observed for clonotypes shared by all four sorted-subset donors than for non-shared clonotypes. Sampling was restricted to blood, and TCR repertoires in tissue are likely to differ from TCR repertoires in blood. Based on pairwise subsampling, the degree of clonotype sharing among donors was expected to be affected by sequencing depth. About 5% of naive CD4, around 3.5% of naive CD8, about 2.5% of memory CD4, and about 0.4% of memory CD8 clonotypes were shared across several donors.

Donors were healthy HIV-negative adults with no recently reported acute infections or vaccinations. Only Caucasian adults living in Nashville, Tennessee, USA were represented among the donors. CD4+ T cells were enriched by magnetic negative selection; naive cells were then positively selected on CD45RA, and the negative fraction formed the memory subset. Blood was collected by leukapheresis, and PBMCs were isolated by Ficoll-Histopaque density gradient centrifugation and then cryopreserved in liquid nitrogen vapor phase. Purity and quantity of every magnetically sorted T cell population were checked by analytical flow cytometry. Each sorted fraction had its genomic DNA isolated and then quantified by UV absorbance on a Nanodrop 2000c. TCR CDR3 regions were amplified from genomic DNA by multiplex PCR using the deep immunoSEQ assay. Genomic DNA extracted from each cell subset was distributed evenly over all wells of several immunoSEQ 96-well plates, and each plate served as one replicate. Each replicate PCR for sorted subsets received 200 ng genomic DNA, equal to about 30,000 T cell genomes. Purified libraries were quantified with a Qubit 3.0 fluorometer, sized on a Bioanalyzer 2100, and re-quantified with the KAPA Library Quantification kit. Every immunoSEQ 96-well plate was sequenced on a separate single-read 150-cycle Illumina NextSeq 550 flow cell. The original pipeline was this. Because the immunoSEQ output included only junctional sequences and no quality scores, the filtering could not be the same as the filtering used for full-length reads. To assign V/J genes and CDR3, sequences were annotated using PyIR, a Python wrapper for IgBLAST v1.9, with IMGT germline references. Reads were removed for weak V/J assignments (E-value above 1e-6), missing CDR3, stop codons, out-of-frame junctions, or ambiguous translated residues. V3J clonotypes were defined as sequences sharing an identical inferred V gene, J gene, and CDR3 amino acid sequence. Percentage overlap between repertoires was computed as shared unique clonotypes divided by the size of the smaller repertoire. RTK rarefaction, the Chao1 estimator, and Recon v2.1 estimates of unobserved clonotypes were used to assess repertoire richness. Generation probabilities were computed with OLGA for all TCRbeta clonotypes obtained by the gDNA method from several donors. This is the immuneACCESS table as TCRdb keeps it, with only in-frame sequences that have V and J called. A part of the clones is gone; compared with another copy, unresolved V genes explain less than half, and the rest is unexplained. The V and J calls and the clone size are those of that table, but D and trimming were determined from the DNA. The sample table contains some 2.3 million clones; only one count was recorded for 80% to 95% of them. The leading ten clones occupy under 0.45% of the sample.

At the junction V is shortened by 4 bases and J by 3 bases, with 10 bases in between. Via the germline V gene, CDR1 is MNHEY and CDR2 SVGAGI. Including the terminal cysteine and phenylalanine, the CDR3 comprises 14 residues. The CDR3 DNA has 42 bases and is translated from base 1. Sequencing used naive CD4+ T cells from PBMCs. The cell subset or site label of this sample denotes: CD45RA+ positively selected. This clonotype originated in a man aged 18 to 30 in good health. Some clones in this sample may be carry-over from other donors' samples. The rearrangement combines TRBV6-5 with TRBJ1-5, with TRBD1 tentatively as D gene (5 bases match). The sequenced DNA: TGTGCCAGCAGTTCTGACAGTATCAATCAGCCCCAGCATTTT. This codes for CASSSDSINQPQHF.